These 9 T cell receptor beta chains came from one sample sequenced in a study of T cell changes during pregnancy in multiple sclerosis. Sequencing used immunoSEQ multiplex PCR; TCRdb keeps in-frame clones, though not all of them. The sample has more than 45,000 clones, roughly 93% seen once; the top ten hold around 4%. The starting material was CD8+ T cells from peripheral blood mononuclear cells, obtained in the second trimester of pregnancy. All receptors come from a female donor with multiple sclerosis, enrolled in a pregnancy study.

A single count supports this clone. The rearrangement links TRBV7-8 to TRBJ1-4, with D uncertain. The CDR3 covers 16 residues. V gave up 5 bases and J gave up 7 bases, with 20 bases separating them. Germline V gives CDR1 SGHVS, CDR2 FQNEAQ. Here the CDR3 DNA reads TGTGCCAGCAGCCCCCTCGACGCGGCCAAAGGTGAAAAACTGTTTTTT. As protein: CASSPLDAAKGEKLFF. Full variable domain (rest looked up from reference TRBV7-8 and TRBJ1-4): GAGVSQSPRYKVAKRGQDVALRCDPISGHVSLFWYQQALGQGPEFLTYFQNEAQLDKSGLPSDRFFAERPEGSVSTLKIQRTQQEDSAVYLCASSPLDAAKGEKLFFGSGTQLSVL.

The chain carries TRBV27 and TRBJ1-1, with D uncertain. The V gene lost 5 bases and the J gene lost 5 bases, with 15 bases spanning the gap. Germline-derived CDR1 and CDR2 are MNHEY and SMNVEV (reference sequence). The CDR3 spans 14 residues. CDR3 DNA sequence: TGTGCCAGCAGTCTCCTCTTGGGCCGGACTGAAGCTTTCTTT. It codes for CASSLLLGRTEAFF.

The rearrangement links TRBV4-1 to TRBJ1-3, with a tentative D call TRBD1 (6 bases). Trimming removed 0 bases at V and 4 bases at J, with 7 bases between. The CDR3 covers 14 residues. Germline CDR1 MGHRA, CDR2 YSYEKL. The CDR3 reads CASSQEQGGNTIYF. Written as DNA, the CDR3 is TGCGCCAGCAGCCAAGAACAGGGAGGAAACACCATATATTTT.

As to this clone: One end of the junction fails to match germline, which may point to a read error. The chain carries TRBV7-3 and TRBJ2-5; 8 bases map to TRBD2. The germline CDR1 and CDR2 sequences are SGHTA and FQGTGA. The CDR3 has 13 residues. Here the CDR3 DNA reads TGTGCCAGCAGCTTACATAGCGGGGCTCCCCTTCACTTC. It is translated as CASSLHSGAPLHF. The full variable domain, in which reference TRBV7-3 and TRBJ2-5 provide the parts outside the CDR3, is GAGVSQTPSNKVTEKGKYVELRCDPISGHTALYWYRQSLGQGPEFLIYFQGTGAADDSGLPNDRFFAVRPEGSVSTLKIQRTERGDSAVYLCASSLHSGAPLHFGPGTRLLVL.

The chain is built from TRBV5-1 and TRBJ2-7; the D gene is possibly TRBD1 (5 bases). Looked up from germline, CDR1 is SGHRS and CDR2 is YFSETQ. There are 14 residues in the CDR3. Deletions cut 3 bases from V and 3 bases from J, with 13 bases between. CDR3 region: CASSSSQEYYEQYF. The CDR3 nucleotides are TGCGCCAGCAGCTCCTCACAGGAGTACTACGAGCAGTACTTC.

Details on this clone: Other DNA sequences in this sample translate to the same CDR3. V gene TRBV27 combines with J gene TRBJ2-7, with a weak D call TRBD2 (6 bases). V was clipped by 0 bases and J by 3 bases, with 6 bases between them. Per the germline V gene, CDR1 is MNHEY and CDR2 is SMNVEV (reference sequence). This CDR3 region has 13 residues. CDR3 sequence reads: CASSLSSGYEQYF. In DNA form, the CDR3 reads TGTGCCAGCAGTTTATCTAGCGGCTACGAGCAGTACTTC.

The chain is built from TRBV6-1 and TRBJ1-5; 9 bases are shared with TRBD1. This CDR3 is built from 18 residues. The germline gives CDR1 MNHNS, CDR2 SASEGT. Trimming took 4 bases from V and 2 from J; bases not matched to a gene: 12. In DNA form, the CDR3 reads TGTGCCAGCAGTGGTCCGGGACAGGGAGGGAATGGCAATCAGCCCCAGCATTTT. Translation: CASSGPGQGGNGNQPQHF.

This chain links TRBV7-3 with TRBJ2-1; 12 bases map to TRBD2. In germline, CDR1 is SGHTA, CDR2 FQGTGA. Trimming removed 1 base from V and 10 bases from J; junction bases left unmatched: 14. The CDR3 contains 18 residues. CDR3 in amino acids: CASSLIGPASGRAEEQFF. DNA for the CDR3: TGTGCCAGCAGCTTAATAGGTCCGGCTAGCGGGAGGGCCGAAGAGCAGTTCTTC.

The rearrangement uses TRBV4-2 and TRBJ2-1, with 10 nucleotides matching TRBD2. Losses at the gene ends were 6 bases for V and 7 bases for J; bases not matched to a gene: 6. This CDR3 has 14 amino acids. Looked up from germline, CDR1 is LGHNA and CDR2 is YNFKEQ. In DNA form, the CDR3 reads TGTGCCAGCAGTCTAGCGGGAGCAAGGAATGAGCAGTTCTTC. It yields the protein CASSLAGARNEQFF.